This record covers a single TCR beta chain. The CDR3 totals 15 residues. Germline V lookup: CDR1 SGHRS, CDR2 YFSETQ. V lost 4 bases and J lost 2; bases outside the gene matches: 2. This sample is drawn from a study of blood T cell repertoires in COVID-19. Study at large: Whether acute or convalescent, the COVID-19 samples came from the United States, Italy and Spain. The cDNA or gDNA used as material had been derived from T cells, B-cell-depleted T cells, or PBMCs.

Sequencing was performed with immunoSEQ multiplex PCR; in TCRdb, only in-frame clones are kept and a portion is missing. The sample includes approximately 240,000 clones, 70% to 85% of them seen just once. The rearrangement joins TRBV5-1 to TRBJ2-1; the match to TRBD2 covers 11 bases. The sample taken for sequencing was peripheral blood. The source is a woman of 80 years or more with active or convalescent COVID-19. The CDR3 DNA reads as TGCGCCAGCAGCCTACTAGCGGGAGCCTACAATGAGCAGTTCTTC. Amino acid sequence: CASSLLAGAYNEQFF.